The T cell receptor beta chain described here comes from a study of T cell changes during pregnancy in multiple sclerosis (dated by TCRdb to between 2018 and 2020). A note on the overall study: The study examined how the T cell repertoire changed over the course of pregnancy in women with multiple sclerosis.

Comments on this clone: Its recognized antigen is unknown. Per-nucleotide qualities are absent, and no much larger clonotype sits a single base away.

Germline trimming amounts to 4 bases on V and 7 bases on J, with 4 as the count of junction bases outside the gene matches. The CDR3 sequence holds 13 residues, the cysteine and phenylalanine included. Only CDR3 DNA remains: 39 bases, in frame from the first base. The germline V gene encodes CDR1 SGHNT and CDR2 YYREEE (reference sequence). Libraries were constructed by the immunoSEQ multiplex PCR assay. As stored in TCRdb, this immuneACCESS dataset retains in-frame rearrangements with V and J assigned. A fraction of the clones does not appear; measured against another copy, unresolved V genes explain less than half of the discrepancy, and the remainder lacks a known reason. Within this sample are about 84,000 clones, with 94% of them counted one time only. The ten biggest clones cover 0.99% of the sample.

The chain is encoded by TRBV5-4 joined to TRBJ2-2; 7 nucleotides in the junction match TRBD2. The sequence derives from a female donor in good health, enrolled as a control in a pregnancy study. Sequenced here: peripheral blood, sampled in the second trimester of pregnancy. The CDR3 is CASSPRTSGELFF. The DNA sequence reads TGTGCCAGCAGCCCGCGGACTAGCGGGGAGCTGTTTTTT. Here the CDR3 is joined to the reference TRBV5-4 and TRBJ2-2 genes, and the full variable domain is: ETGVTQSPTHLIKTRGQQVTLRCSSQSGHNTVSWYQQALGQGPQFIFQYYREEENGRGNFPPRFSGLQFPNYSSELNVNALELDDSALYLCASSPRTSGELFFGEGSRLTVL.